This T cell receptor (beta chain) was recorded in a study of T cell responses to AZD1222 COVID-19 vaccine. Study-wide results and caveats: After the peak T cell response, and only then, were repertoires sampled. Among the donors, most were white British and more were female, and clonal diversity was possibly underestimated. The breadth and depth of Spike-specific TCRs increased once two AZD1222 doses had been given. Only a handful of AZD1222 recipients tested seropositive at baseline.

This clone was counted a few times. Its antigen is currently unknown. Data came from immunoSEQ multiplex PCR; TCRdb stores just in-frame clones and leaves some out. The repertoire holds 130,000 to 150,000 clones, with approximately 88% as singletons. Germline V lookup: CDR1 SGHTA, CDR2 FQGTGA. V dropped 5 bases and J dropped 8; count of bases not matched to a gene: 7. The CDR3 consists of 14 residues. The sample in question was peripheral blood, obtained 28 days after the second dose of the MenACWY control vaccine. This rearrangement joins TRBV7-3 to TRBJ2-1, with 9 bases that match TRBD1. This clonotype was sampled from an adult who received the MenACWY meningococcal vaccine as a control. The CDR3 nucleotides read TGTGCCAGCAGCATACAGGGGGCAGGCGATGAGCAGTTCTTC. Its protein is CASSIQGAGDEQFF.